These 13 T cell receptor beta chains originate from one sample sequenced in a study of monozygotic twins with inflammatory bowel disease. TCRdb reprocessed the 5' RACE reads and reports one entry per CDR3 protein, with no DNA. This sample's clone table lists about 380,000 distinct CDR3 sequences. The sample consisted of blood. The receptors originated from a human donor with ulcerative colitis or Crohn's disease, or a healthy co-twin of an affected twin (not recorded which).

This sequence joins TRBV6-1 and TRBJ2-7. The CDR3 is 13 residues long. From germline, CDR1 is MNHNS and CDR2 SASEGT. CDR3 sequence: CASSEPSSYEQYF.

V usage is TRBV9 and J usage is TRBJ1-5. The germline CDR1 and CDR2 sequences are SGDLS and YYNGEE. The CDR3 totals 14 residues. The CDR3 spells CASSVGLDHQPQHF.

V is TRBV25-1 and J is TRBJ1-2; TCRdb gives TRBD1 as the D gene, but with no DNA this cannot be confirmed. Germline CDR1 and CDR2: MGHDK and SYGVNS. The CDR3 length is 17 residues. CDR3 protein: CASSDPRTGGVRGGYTF.

This chain's CDR3 is CASRDAETYNEQFF. V is TRBV5-1 and J is TRBJ2-1; with no DNA, the TCRdb D assignment of TRBD1 cannot be verified. Germline loops: CDR1 SGHRS, CDR2 YFSETQ. The CDR3 sequence is 14 residues long.

V usage is TRBV5-1 and J usage is TRBJ2-2; checking the TCRdb D call of TRBD2 is not possible without DNA. The CDR3 length is 13 residues. Looked up from germline, CDR1 is SGHRS and CDR2 is YFSETQ. Here the CDR3 reads CASSFIANGELFF.

The CDR3 region is CASSSLQENTEAFF. The chain uses TRBV6-5 and TRBJ1-1; TCRdb selects TRBD1, and the lack of DNA leaves this call unchecked. The CDR3 extends over 14 amino acids. Germline CDR1 reads MNHEY; CDR2 reads SVGAGI.

The rearrangement joins TRBV7-3 to TRBJ1-1. This CDR3 is 14 amino acids long. Germline-derived CDR1 and CDR2 are SGHTA and FQGTGA. The CDR3 reads CASSLTGSYTEAFF.

The rearrangement uses TRBV6-1 and TRBJ1-1; the TCRdb call, TRBD1, lacks DNA for checking. CDR3 length: 16 residues. The germline V gene encodes CDR1 MNHNS and CDR2 SASEGT. CDR3 sequence: CASRDLGQGLMTEAFF.

V and J are TRBV5-1 and TRBJ1-2; no DNA is available, so the TRBD1 call from TCRdb remains unchecked. This CDR3 contains 14 residues. Looked up from germline, CDR1 is SGHRS and CDR2 is YFSETQ. The CDR3 spells CASSLRSGDDGYTF.

The chain couples TRBV30 to TRBJ2-1. The germline V gene encodes CDR1 GTSNPN and CDR2 SVGIG (reference sequence). CDR3 length equals 14 residues. CDR3 region: CAWNGQISYNEQFF.

The chain uses TRBV5-6 and TRBJ1-5; TCRdb calls TRBD1, which cannot be checked without DNA. The germline V gene encodes CDR1 SGHDT and CDR2 YYEEEE. The CDR3 loop spans 16 amino acids. The chain's CDR3 is CASSLSGLQGNQPQHF.

V is TRBV10-3 and J is TRBJ1-2; the D call from TCRdb, TRBD1, cannot be confirmed without DNA. This CDR3 has 13 amino acids. Germline V gene lookup returns CDR1 ENHRY and CDR2 SYGVKD. The CDR3 loop is CAISEEGGYGYTF.

V is TRBV5-1 and J is TRBJ1-6; TCRdb calls TRBD1, which cannot be checked without DNA. In germline, CDR1 is SGHRS, CDR2 YFSETQ. The CDR3 spans 16 residues. CDR3 in amino acids: CASSLATGPNNSPLHF.